The TCR beta chain described here comes from a study of blood T cell repertoires in COVID-19. Overall study context: T cells, B-cell-depleted T cells, or PBMCs supplied cDNA or gDNA.

V dropped 1 base and J dropped 4; count of bases not matched to a gene: 14. Germline CDR1 is SGHVS and CDR2 is FQNEAQ. CDR3 size: 19 residues. TCRdb's copy holds only in-frame clones and misses some; the assay was immunoSEQ multiplex PCR. The profile shows around 160,000 clones, around four fifths of them singletons. The rearrangement uses TRBV7-8 and TRBJ2-4; TRBD2 aligns across 9 bases. The sequence derives from a woman over 75 with acute or convalescent COVID-19. Sequenced sample: peripheral blood. CDR3 bases: TGTGCCAGCAGCTTAGAAGGGCTAGCGGGGTTCGACTCTAAAAACATTCAGTACTTC. Translating gives CASSLEGLAGFDSKNIQYF.